The 27 T cell receptor beta chains listed next were all sequenced from one sample in a study of T cell responses to AZD1222 COVID-19 vaccine. Clones were read by immunoSEQ multiplex PCR, and TCRdb kept only the in-frame ones, dropping some. This sample has under 80,000 clones, with approximately 80% found just once. This sample comprised peripheral blood, obtained on day 0 of AZD1222 vaccination. The receptor set was obtained from an adult in good health.

Only one count was recorded for this clone. V and J are TRBV27 and TRBJ1-4; D is uncertain. CDR3 length: 14 amino acids. The V end lost 6 bases, the J end lost 10 bases, and 18 bases lay between the germline ends. Germline V CDR1 and CDR2: MNHEY, SMNVEV (reference sequence). The CDR3 nucleotides read TGTGCCAGCAGCCCCTACCGGGCTGACCGAAAACTGTTTTTT. The encoded protein is CASSPYRADRKLFF.

This clone was found once. The V and J genes are TRBV28 and TRBJ1-1, with a weak D call TRBD1 (6 bases). Germline V gene data show CDR1 as MDHEN and CDR2 as SYDVKM. The length of the CDR3 is 15 residues. Trimming removed 5 bases from V and 3 bases from J, with 16 bases in between. CDR3 DNA sequence: TGTGCCAGCAGTCCCCGGGGGCGAGGGGACACTGAAGCTTTCTTT. The encoded protein is CASSPRGRGDTEAFF. The whole variable domain, filled in from reference TRBV28 and TRBJ1-1, reads DVKVTQSSRYLVKRTGEKVFLECVQDMDHENMFWYRQDPGLGLRLIYFSYDVKMKEKGDIPEGYSVSREKKERFSLILESASTNQTSMYLCASSPRGRGDTEAFFGQGTRLTVV.

V and J are TRBV29-1 and TRBJ1-2; D is ambiguous. Trimming cost V 4 bases and J 6 bases, with 6 bases left between them. Per germline, CDR1 SQVTM and CDR2 ANQGSEA. The CDR3 consists of 10 residues. The CDR3 coding sequence is TGCAGCGTTGGACACAATGGCTACACCTTC. Translated, it gives CSVGHNGYTF.

The chain joins TRBV5-1 to TRBJ2-2, with 7 bases aligning to TRBD1. Losses at the gene ends were 2 bases for V and 0 bases for J; bases not matched to a gene: 4. Germline CDR1 is SGHRS and CDR2 is YFSETQ. This CDR3 region has 16 residues. CDR3 sequence: CASSLRTGANTGELFF. CDR3 in DNA: TGCGCCAGCAGCTTAAGGACAGGCGCGAACACCGGGGAGCTGTTTTTT.

The rearrangement uses TRBV5-6 and TRBJ2-1; no clear D gene. The CDR3 runs to 15 residues. Between the trimmed V and J ends, which lost 4 bases and 0 bases, there was a span of 11 bases. Germline CDR1 SGHDT, CDR2 YYEEEE. The DNA of the CDR3 is TGTGCCAGCAGCCCTGGGTCGAGCTCCTACAATGAGCAGTTCTTC. Amino acid sequence: CASSPGSSSYNEQFF.

V is TRBV7-9 and J is TRBJ1-2; maybe TRBD1 (6 bases). The V end was cut by 0 bases, the J end by 8 bases, with 13 bases between. The length of the CDR3 is 14 residues. Germline CDR1 is SEHNR and CDR2 is FQNEAQ (reference sequence). The CDR3 coding sequence is TGTGCCAGCAGCTTAGCCCGAACAGGGAAAGGCTACACCTTC. This codes for CASSLARTGKGYTF.

V and J are TRBV15 and TRBJ1-3; a possible D gene is TRBD1 (5 bases). V was clipped by 0 bases and J by 8 bases, with 8 bases between them. The CDR3 consists of 13 residues. Per germline, CDR1 LNHNV and CDR2 YYDKDF (reference sequence). The CDR3 region is CATSRDREDTIYF. The CDR3 DNA sequence: TGTGCCACCAGCAGAGACAGGGAGGACACCATATATTTT.

The CDR3 sequence is CASSPTGSQETQYF. CDR3 nucleotide sequence: TGTGCCAGCAGTCCAACGGGGAGCCAAGAGACCCAGTACTTC. The chain couples TRBV28 to TRBJ2-5; tentative D call: TRBD2 (5 bases). CDR3 length: 14 residues. CDR1 is MDHEN and CDR2 is SYDVKM in the germline V gene. Trimming stripped 5 bases from V and 1 base from J, with 11 bases between. Full variable domain (missing parts from reference TRBV28 and TRBJ2-5): DVKVTQSSRYLVKRTGEKVFLECVQDMDHENMFWYRQDPGLGLRLIYFSYDVKMKEKGDIPEGYSVSREKKERFSLILESASTNQTSMYLCASSPTGSQETQYFGPGTRLLVL.

The chain recombines TRBV7-6 with TRBJ2-7, with D maybe TRBD2 (7 bases). The V end lost 1 base, the J end lost 5 bases, and 15 bases lay between the germline ends. The CDR3 consists of 15 residues. Looked up from germline, CDR1 is SGHVS and CDR2 is FNYEAQ. DNA of the CDR3: TGTGCCAGCAGCTTAGAAGGTGGGGGGGCCAACGAGCAGTACTTC. It codes for CASSLEGGGANEQYF.

The chain carries TRBV18 and TRBJ1-4; D remains ambiguous. V lost 5 bases and J 4 bases, leaving 14 bases between the germline ends. The CDR3 consists of 15 residues. Germline CDR1 KGHSH, CDR2 LQKENI. The CDR3 nucleotides read TGTGCCAGCTCAAACTCGGCCCGGGGTAATGAAAAACTGTTTTTT. Protein product: CASSNSARGNEKLFF.

This rearrangement joins TRBV28 to TRBJ1-5; D possibly corresponds to TRBD1 (5 bases). There are 14 residues in the CDR3. V gave up 10 bases and J gave up 5 bases, with 18 bases separating them. Germline assignment: CDR1 MDHEN and CDR2 SYDVKM. In nucleotides, the CDR3 is TGTGCCATCACGTCGGGGGTCGAACATCAGCCCCAGCATTTT. Translation: CAITSGVEHQPQHF.

J is TRBJ2-7 and V is TRBV3-1 (or the pseudogene TRBV3-2); no definite D call. V was shortened by 1 base and J by 6 bases, with 10 bases between the two germline ends. The germline CDR1 and CDR2 sequences are LGHDT and YNNKEL (reference sequence). The CDR3 length is 13 residues. CDR3 amino acids: CASSQGSRSEQYF. The CDR3 nucleotides read TGTGCCAGCAGCCAAGGTAGTCGGTCCGAGCAGTACTTC.

The chain has TRBV6-5 and TRBJ1-5; D uncertain. The germline V and J ends were trimmed by 6 bases and 4 bases, with 16 bases remaining between them. The germline V gene encodes CDR1 MNHEY and CDR2 SVGAGI. CDR3 length equals 15 residues. CDR3 nucleotides: TGTGCCAGCAGCCGTGCCTCTAATCCAAATCAGCCCCAGCATTTT. Protein: CASSRASNPNQPQHF.

The rearrangement joins TRBV7-9 to TRBJ1-5, with D perhaps matching TRBD1 (6 bases). V lost 1 base and J lost 3, with 13 bases in between. The V gene's germline CDR1 is SEHNR and CDR2 FQNEAQ (reference sequence). This CDR3 has 16 residues. The CDR3 nucleotides are TGTGCCAGCAGCTTAGAGCCCGGGACAATCAATCAGCCCCAGCATTTT. Its translation is CASSLEPGTINQPQHF.

The chain joins TRBV27 to TRBJ2-7, with D hard to call. Deletions cut 4 bases from V and 6 bases from J, with 13 bases between. Germline V gene sequence: CDR1 MNHEY, CDR2 SMNVEV (reference sequence). CDR3 length: 13 amino acids. CDR3 sequence reads: CASSSSDETEQYF. CDR3 nucleotide sequence: TGTGCCAGCAGTTCCAGTGACGAGACCGAGCAGTACTTC.

The sample holds a few counts of this clone. The chain couples TRBV10-3 to TRBJ1-1; D is possibly TRBD1 (6 bases). V dropped 6 bases and J dropped 1 base, with 15 bases sitting between them. The CDR3 is 15 residues long. CDR1 is ENHRY and CDR2 is SYGVKD in the germline V gene. CDR3: CAIRAVRGGNTEAFF. The CDR3 coding sequence is TGTGCCATCAGGGCCGTGAGGGGGGGGAACACTGAAGCTTTCTTT.

As regards this clone: The sample carries other DNA sequences with the same CDR3. The chain couples TRBV4-3 to TRBJ1-6; tentatively, D is TRBD1 (5 bases). The V gene lost 0 bases and the J gene lost 7 bases, with 13 bases spanning the gap. CDR1 and CDR2 (germline): LGHNA, YSLEER. The CDR3 loop spans 16 amino acids. The CDR3 reads CASSQDLRGGNSPLHF. The DNA for the CDR3 is TGCGCCAGCAGCCAAGATCTAAGGGGAGGGAATTCACCCCTCCACTTT.

This chain uses TRBV11-2 with TRBJ2-1; D unclear. Trimming removed 3 bases at V and 0 bases at J, with 6 bases between. Germline V gene lookup returns CDR1 SGHAT and CDR2 FQNNGV. This CDR3 contains 14 residues. This CDR3 is CASSFPSSYNEQFF. CDR3 DNA sequence: TGTGCCAGCAGCTTTCCCAGCTCCTACAATGAGCAGTTCTTC.

V and J are TRBV19 and TRBJ1-5; the D is unclear. Trimming removed 5 bases at V and 1 base at J, with 15 bases between. The germline CDR1 and CDR2 sequences are LNHDA and SQIVND (reference sequence). The CDR3 has 16 amino acids. CDR3 bases: TGTGCCAGTAGTTTCTTAGGGAGACCCAGCAATCAGCCCCAGCATTTT. This translates into CASSFLGRPSNQPQHF. The full variable domain, completed using reference TRBV19 and TRBJ1-5, is DGGITQSPKYLFRKEGQNVTLSCEQNLNHDAMYWYRQDPGQGLRLIYYSQIVNDFQKGDIAEGYSVSREKKESFPLTVTSAQKNPTAFYLCASSFLGRPSNQPQHFGDGTRLSIL.

This chain connects TRBV13 to TRBJ2-3; either TRBD1 or TRBD2 may supply D (5 bases each). V was pared by 11 bases and J by 1 base, with 13 bases between. The CDR3 runs to 13 residues. Germline V lookup: CDR1 PRHDT, CDR2 FYEKMQ (reference sequence). As DNA, the CDR3 is TGTGCCGGGGGAGTTTTTGGCACAGATACGCAGTATTTT. This sequence encodes CAGGVFGTDTQYF.

This sequence joins TRBV15 and TRBJ2-7; no clear D gene. Trimming left V 0 bases short and J 5 bases short, with 8 bases between. CDR1 and CDR2 (germline): LNHNV, YYDKDF (reference sequence). This CDR3 comprises 13 residues. The CDR3 nucleotides are TGTGCCACCAGCAGAGATAGTAGGGACGAGCAGTACTTC. This gives the protein CATSRDSRDEQYF.

The gene calls are TRBV18 and TRBJ2-1; D gene unclear. From germline, CDR1 is KGHSH and CDR2 LQKENI. V was trimmed by 2 bases and J by 0 bases, leaving 14 bases between them. This CDR3 has 17 residues. CDR3 in DNA: TGTGCCAGCTCACCAATGGTGGTCCGGTCCTCCTACAATGAGCAGTTCTTC. Translated, it gives CASSPMVVRSSYNEQFF.

This clone showed up just a few times. The gene calls are TRBV7-9 and TRBJ2-1, with D perhaps given as TRBD1 or TRBD2 (5 bases each). V was cut by 5 bases and J by 4 bases, with 18 bases left in between. The CDR3 extends over 16 amino acids. Germline values: CDR1 SEHNR, CDR2 FQNEAQ (reference sequence). The CDR3 region is CASSPFGAGDYNEQFF. CDR3 sequence (DNA): TGTGCCAGCAGCCCTTTCGGGGCGGGTGATTACAATGAGCAGTTCTTC.

This rearrangement joins TRBV19 to TRBJ2-2; 7 bases line up with TRBD2. Germline V gene data show CDR1 as LNHDA and CDR2 as SQIVND (reference sequence). Unmatched junction bases numbered 8, after V lost 7 bases and J lost 0 bases. CDR3 length: 16 amino acids. DNA of the CDR3: TGTGCCAGTACCGTAGCGGGTAGAACGAACACCGGGGAGCTGTTTTTT. As protein: CASTVAGRTNTGELFF.

The rearrangement joins TRBV7-2 to TRBJ2-5; tentative D call: TRBD2 (5 bases). The germline V gene encodes CDR1 SGHTA and CDR2 FQGNSA. The CDR3 sequence is 13 residues long. The V gene lost 4 bases and the J gene lost 5 bases, with 11 bases spanning the gap. The CDR3 loop is CASSSSDWETQYF. CDR3 nucleotide sequence: TGTGCCAGCAGCTCCTCGGACTGGGAGACCCAGTACTTC. Full variable domain (remainder filled in from reference TRBV7-2 and TRBJ2-5): GAGVSQSPSNKVTEKGKDVELRCDPISGHTALYWYRQSLGQGLEFLIYFQGNSAPDKSGLPSDRFSAERTGGSVSTLTIQRTQQEDSAVYLCASSSSDWETQYFGPGTRLLVL.

V is TRBV6-5 and J is TRBJ1-2; 10 bases agree with TRBD1. With V trimmed by 7 bases and J by 3 bases, 5 bases remained unmatched. The CDR3 has 14 amino acids. Germline values: CDR1 MNHEY, CDR2 SVGAGI. The CDR3 coding sequence is TGTGCCAGCACCCAGACAGGGGGCGACTATGGCTACACCTTC. It is translated as CASTQTGGDYGYTF.

The rearrangement joins TRBV3-1 (or the pseudogene TRBV3-2) to TRBJ1-6; 7 bases agree with TRBD1. The ends lost 4 bases at V and 7 bases at J; junction bases unmatched: 1. Germline CDR1 reads LGHDT; CDR2 reads YNNKEL (reference sequence). The CDR3 is 13 amino acids. CDR3: CASSRDSNSPLHF. As DNA, the CDR3 is TGTGCCAGCAGCCGGGACAGCAATTCACCCCTCCACTTT.